A selection of T cell receptor beta chains follows, all from one sample in a study of shared clonotypes between healthy human individuals. The repertoire was sequenced with immunoSEQ multiplex PCR; TCRdb's copy has only in-frame clones and lacks some. The table has 950,000 to 1,100,000 clones, 70% to 80% seen once; the top ten hold approximately 1.5%. The sequencing input was memory CD4+ T cells sorted from blood. The receptor set was obtained from a man aged 18 to 35 in good health. The CDR3 runs from the conserved cysteine through the conserved F or W. D genes are given only for firm matches. A row's size may be missing; if present it is once, few, many or a size class.

J gene,clone size,D gene,V gene,CDR3 protein,CDR3 DNA
TRBJ1-4,few,.,TRBV10-3,CAISDPGSNEKLFF,TGTGCCATCAGCGACCCCGGAAGTAATGAAAAACTGTTTTTT
TRBJ2-1,.,TRBD1,TRBV7-3,CASSPRGQGLWEQFF,TGTGCCAGCAGCCCTAGGGGACAGGGGCTCTGGGAGCAGTTCTTC
TRBJ1-5,.,.,TRBV9,CASSGGPGRQPQHF,TGTGCCAGCAGCGGGGGACCAGGGAGACAGCCCCAGCATTTT
TRBJ1-5,once,.,TRBV2,CASSDGGGNQPQHF,TGTGCCAGCAGTGACGGAGGGGGCAATCAGCCCCAGCATTTT
TRBJ1-2,.,TRBD1,TRBV5-1,CASSSPGGQGFSAYGYTF,TGCGCCAGCAGCTCCCCGGGGGGACAGGGGTTCAGCGCCTATGGCTACACCTTC
TRBJ2-7,.,TRBD2,TRBV6-1,CASSEAVAGVIF,TGTGCCAGCAGTGAAGCGGTAGCGGGCGTAATCTTC
TRBJ2-3,.,TRBD2,TRBV5-1,CASSLGRKTSRDTDTQYF,TGCGCCAGCAGCTTGGGACGGAAGACTAGCAGGGACACAGATACGCAGTATTTT
TRBJ1-2,.,.,TRBV5-4,CASRESDTHLGYTF,TGTGCCAGCCGAGAGAGTGATACCCACCTCGGCTACACCTTC
TRBJ2-3,.,.,TRBV30,CAWSTGGPDTQYF,TGTGCCTGGAGTACCGGAGGGCCAGATACGCAGTATTTT
TRBJ1-1,.,.,TRBV30,CAWRTRGTEAFF,TGTGCCTGGAGAACGAGGGGGACTGAAGCTTTCTTT
TRBJ2-1,.,.,TRBV19,CASSIVSSGNNEQFF,TGTGCCAGTAGTATAGTCTCTTCTGGAAACAATGAGCAGTTCTTC
TRBJ2-3,few,.,TRBV7-3,CASSPILSDTQYF,TGTGCCAGCAGCCCCATTTTGTCAGATACGCAGTATTTT
TRBJ1-1,.,.,TRBV6-5,CASSYSTGVATEAFF,TGTGCCAGCAGTTACTCGACCGGGGTGGCCACTGAAGCTTTCTTT
TRBJ1-2,few,TRBD1,TRBV5-1,CASSFTRQGDYTF,TGCGCCAGCAGCTTTACTAGACAGGGGGACTACACCTTC
TRBJ1-1,.,TRBD1,TRBV23-1,CASTITTGGPPEAFF,TGCGCCAGCACCATTACGACAGGGGGCCCCCCGGAAGCTTTCTTT
TRBJ2-3,.,TRBD2,TRBV7-2,CASSFPGLAGLTLDTQYF,TGTGCCAGCAGCTTTCCGGGACTAGCGGGACTAACATTAGATACGCAGTATTTT
TRBJ2-1,.,TRBD2,TRBV7-2,CASSSRGTSGGNEQFF,TGTGCCAGCAGCTCCCGGGGGACTAGCGGGGGTAATGAGCAGTTCTTC
TRBJ2-3,.,TRBD2,TRBV11-3,CASSLEGGGSGDTQYF,TGTGCCAGCAGCTTAGAAGGCGGCGGGAGTGGCGATACGCAGTATTTT
TRBJ2-3,.,.,TRBV7-9,CASSLAQAADTQYF,TGTGCCAGCAGCTTAGCCCAGGCTGCAGATACGCAGTATTTT
TRBJ2-3,.,.,TRBV11-3,CASSLGVSSDLDTQYF,TGTGCCAGCAGCTTAGGGGTCTCCTCGGATCTAGATACGCAGTATTTT
TRBJ2-7,.,.,TRBV30,CAWRGRPDYEQYF,TGTGCCTGGAGGGGGCGACCTGATTACGAGCAGTACTTC
TRBJ1-1,.,.,TRBV19,CASSTTQGTRNTEAFF,TGTGCCAGTAGTACGACACAAGGGACCCGGAACACTGAAGCTTTCTTT
TRBJ2-5,.,.,TRBV7-2,CASTSGVAQYF,TGTGCCAGCACGTCGGGAGTGGCCCAGTACTTC
TRBJ2-5,.,TRBD2,TRBV13,CASSPNGGLETQYF,TGTGCCAGCAGCCCCAACGGGGGGTTGGAGACCCAGTACTTC
TRBJ2-6,.,TRBD1,TRBV18,CASSPGQGIAGANVLTF,TGTGCCAGCTCACCGGGACAGGGGATTGCTGGGGCCAACGTCCTGACTTTC
TRBJ2-7,.,TRBD2,TRBV27,CASSPTTGTRGSYEQYF,TGTGCCAGCAGCCCAACCACCGGGACTAGGGGGTCCTACGAGCAGTACTTC
TRBJ2-3,.,TRBD2,TRBV11-2,CASSLTVAGVYTQYF,TGTGCCAGCAGCTTAACGGTAGCGGGAGTTTATACGCAGTATTTT
TRBJ2-6,.,.,TRBV28,CASSLGSSGANVLTF,TGTGCCAGCAGTTTGGGGTCGTCTGGGGCCAACGTCCTGACTTTC
TRBJ1-6,.,.,TRBV6-5,CASSYYGQGNSPLHF,TGTGCCAGCAGTTACTATGGGCAGGGTAATTCACCCCTCCACTTT
TRBJ1-2,many,.,TRBV6-1,CASGRVSDYGYTF,TGTGCCAGCGGTCGGGTTTCGGACTATGGCTACACCTTC
TRBJ2-7,.,TRBD2,TRBV19,CASSSSGAYEQYF,TGTGCCAGTAGTTCAAGCGGGGCCTACGAGCAGTACTTC
TRBJ2-7,.,TRBD2,TRBV27,CASSGGLAGKAVQYF,TGTGCCAGCAGTGGGGGACTAGCGGGAAAGGCAGTGCAGTACTTC
TRBJ2-7,.,.,TRBV11-2,CASSLGSQKTYEQYF,TGTGCCAGCAGCTTAGGCTCGCAGAAGACTTACGAGCAGTACTTC
TRBJ1-3,.,.,TRBV28,CASSLTQSGNTIYF,TGTGCCAGCAGTTTGACCCAATCTGGAAACACCATATATTTT
TRBJ2-5,.,TRBD1,TRBV6-1,CASSGTGQGRGETQYF,TGTGCCAGCAGTGGAACAGGACAGGGTCGGGGAGAGACCCAGTACTTC
TRBJ2-2,.,TRBD2,TRBV10-3,CATKGLAPNTGELFF,TGTGCCACCAAGGGACTAGCGCCAAACACCGGGGAGCTGTTTTTT
TRBJ1-1,.,.,TRBV30,CAWSVKAEAFF,TGTGCCTGGAGTGTTAAAGCTGAAGCTTTCTTT
TRBJ1-5,.,.,TRBV7-8,CASSYLDGSNQPQHF,TGTGCCAGCAGCTATTTGGACGGTAGCAATCAGCCCCAGCATTTT
TRBJ2-5,.,.,TRBV18,CASSLQGRETQYF,TGTGCCAGCTCACTCCAGGGAAGAGAGACCCAGTACTTC
TRBJ2-5,few,.,TRBV2,CASRRGAQETQYF,TGTGCCAGCAGAAGGGGGGCCCAAGAGACCCAGTACTTC
TRBJ1-6,.,TRBD1,TRBV28,CASSSGTGGGPAQNSPLHF,TGTGCCAGCAGTTCCGGGACAGGGGGGGGTCCCGCTCAAAATTCACCCCTCCACTTT
TRBJ2-2,.,.,TRBV28,CASVQNTGELFF,TGTGCCAGCGTACAGAACACCGGGGAGCTGTTTTTT
TRBJ1-2,.,.,TRBV5-3,CARSLQGRDDGYTF,TGTGCCAGAAGCTTGCAGGGGAGAGACGATGGCTACACCTTC
TRBJ1-6,.,.,TRBV6-1,CASSFRDTGSQLHF,TGTGCCAGCAGTTTCCGGGACACAGGCAGCCAACTCCACTTT
TRBJ1-4,.,.,TRBV19,CASGGNFEKLFF,TGTGCCAGCGGTGGAAACTTTGAAAAACTGTTTTTT
TRBJ2-5,.,.,TRBV14,CASSQGLLSGAGETQYF,TGTGCCAGCAGCCAAGGACTGTTGTCGGGGGCAGGAGAGACCCAGTACTTC
TRBJ1-1,.,TRBD1,TRBV18,CASSPDRGAFF,TGTGCCAGCTCACCAGACAGGGGTGCTTTCTTT
TRBJ2-1,.,TRBD1,TRBV9,CASSPRDRSYNEQFF,TGTGCCAGCAGCCCCCGGGACAGGTCCTACAATGAGCAGTTCTTC
TRBJ2-7,.,.,TRBV29-1,CSVGSGLSYEQYF,TGCAGCGTTGGCTCAGGACTCTCCTACGAGCAGTACTTC
TRBJ2-3,.,TRBD1,TRBV7-2,CASSPDRGRDTQYF,TGTGCCAGCAGCCCGGACAGGGGGCGAGATACGCAGTATTTT
TRBJ2-1,.,TRBD2,TRBV6-5,CASSTMGLAGFEQFF,TGTGCCAGCAGCACAATGGGACTAGCGGGATTTGAGCAGTTCTTC
TRBJ1-1,few,TRBD1,TRBV5-1,CASSYGTVNLNTEAFF,TGCGCCAGCAGCTATGGGACAGTCAACTTGAACACTGAAGCTTTCTTT
TRBJ1-3,.,.,TRBV4-3,CASSPAGSGNTIYF,TGCGCCAGCAGCCCGGCTGGGTCTGGAAACACCATATATTTT
TRBJ1-2,.,TRBD1,TRBV18,CASSPPEVTGTYGYTF,TGTGCCAGCTCACCACCGGAAGTGACAGGGACCTATGGCTACACCTTC
TRBJ2-7,few,.,TRBV7-2,CASSPRTYEQYF,TGTGCCAGCAGCCCCCGTACCTACGAGCAGTACTTC
TRBJ1-5,.,.,TRBV6-1,CASSEQSNAGQPQHF,TGTGCCAGCAGTGAACAGTCGAACGCGGGGCAGCCCCAGCATTTT
TRBJ1-2,.,.,TRBV10-1,CASSEDRNYGYTF,TGCGCCAGCAGTGAGGACAGAAACTATGGCTACACCTTC
TRBJ1-1,.,TRBD1,TRBV4-3,CASSRGQGLNTEAFF,TGCGCCAGCAGCCGCGGACAGGGGTTGAACACTGAAGCTTTCTTT